Given below is one T cell receptor (beta chain) in context. Trimming at V came to 8 bases and at J to 2 bases, leaving 5 bases not matched to a gene. This CDR3 contains 13 residues. The record originates from a study of blood T cell repertoires in COVID-19. Across the study: T cells, B-cell-depleted T cells, or PBMCs supplied cDNA or gDNA.

Authors' processing steps: Amplified reference gene primers provided the basis for estimating nucleated cell counts. Produced via immunoSEQ multiplex PCR; TCRdb's table is partial and in-frame only. For V, J and clone size, that table is used; D and trimming come from the DNA. The sample lists 150,000 to 200,000 clones; roughly nine tenths were seen once. The receptor comes from a man aged 35-49 years with acute or convalescent COVID-19. V is TRBV12-3 or TRBV12-4 and J is TRBJ2-7; 8 bases align to TRBD2. Sample: peripheral blood. This CDR3 reads CASRRGDAYEQYF. The CDR3, as DNA: TGTGCCAGCCGGCGGGGGGACGCCTACGAGCAGTACTTC.